The T cell receptor beta chain described here comes from a study of T cell responses to AZD1222 COVID-19 vaccine. Repertoires were generated with immunoSEQ multiplex PCR, while TCRdb's copy carries only in-frame clones and drops some. This sample has under 95,000 clones, with almost 90% found just once. This CDR3 is built from 17 residues. Germline lookup yields CDR1 SGHRS and CDR2 YFSETQ. Unmatched junction bases numbered 14, after V lost 4 bases and J lost 5 bases. The receptor comes from an adult who received the AZD1222 COVID-19 vaccine. The sequenced sample was peripheral blood, obtained 28 days after the second AZD1222 dose. The rearrangement joins TRBV5-1 to TRBJ2-1, with 8 bases identical to TRBD1. In DNA form, the CDR3 reads TGCGCCAGCAGCCCCGAAGAGAGTGGCAGGGGGCACAATGAGCAGTTCTTC. Its translation is CASSPEESGRGHNEQFF.